Sequencing of this T cell receptor (beta chain) was carried out in a study of blood T cell repertoires in COVID-19 (dated by TCRdb to between 2020 and 2021). Regarding the research as a whole: Samples covering the acute and convalescent phases of COVID-19 were provided by collaborators in the United States, Italy and Spain. The material from the prospective study consisted of cDNA or gDNA derived from T cells, B-cell-depleted T cells, or PBMCs. Subjects who had been exposed to COVID-19, were actively infected with it, or had recovered from it provided the deeply sampled blood TCRbeta repertoires that made up the dataset. A freely available public database, intended as a resource for researchers studying the immune response to SARS-CoV-2, is where the repertoires were released. The samples were drawn from two sources: the first 160 participants of the ongoing ImmuneRACE study, and 1,000 to 1,500 subjects contributed by 6 global collaborators. A de-identified subject ID, COVID-19 status, age in years and sex were almost always included in the sample metadata. HLA class I and class II types, where available, came from metadata supplied by the sample provider rather than from assay-based typing.

The CDR3 spans 15 residues, from the cysteine through the phenylalanine. Solely the CDR3 DNA is kept, with 45 bases framed from the first base. As regards this clone: It lacks a known antigen. Base quality data are lacking; no much larger clone is found one base away.

Findings and caveats that apply to the study as a whole: Clinical and demographic metadata were provided uncurated, with the amount varying by source and participant.

TCRbeta CDR3 regions were amplified from genomic DNA by means of the immunoSEQ Assay, a bias-controlled multiplex PCR. The paper's processing steps were these. Within the assay, amplification of reference gene primers was used to estimate how many nucleated cells each sample contained. To quantify the absolute abundance of each unique TCRbeta CDR3 rearrangement, sequence reads were collapsed and filtered. Productive Simpson clonality was computed per sample as the square root of Simpson's diversity index over productive rearrangements. Imported from immuneACCESS, the table was reduced by TCRdb to in-frame sequences with V and J called. These copies leave out some clones; in studies compared against another copy, an unresolved V gene accounts for under half, and the cause of the remainder is not known. V and J calls and clone size are those listed in that table; D and trimming were worked out from the DNA. In all, the sample holds about 220,000 clones, and 83% of those were seen once. The ten biggest clones cover 2% to 3% of the sample.

Collaborating institutions collected whole blood in K2EDTA tubes following their own protocols. For TCRbeta analysis, collaborator samples were shipped as frozen whole blood, as isolated PBMCs, or as DNA extracted from either sample type. The clonotype comes from a middle-aged woman with active or convalescent COVID-19. The sequencing input was peripheral blood. Recombination linked TRBV21-1 to TRBJ1-4. TRBV21-1 is shown as a pseudogene. CDR3 sequence: CASSKARDLGEKLFF. The base sequence is TGTGCCAGCAGCAAAGCCCGGGACTTGGGGGAAAAACTGTTTTTT.